This TCR beta chain was found in a study of a mutant IDH1 vaccine in newly diagnosed glioma (dated by TCRdb to the early 2020s). As for the study more broadly: Across visits V03 through V10, patients got a total of eight vaccinations, given in weeks 1, 3, 5, 7, 11, 15, 19 and 23. Before enrollment, most patients had been given radiochemotherapy with temozolomide as standard therapy, while the rest had received either radiotherapy alone or temozolomide alone. Of the approximately 35 treated patients, approximately 60% were male and about 40% were female, and a mean age of roughly 40 years was recorded. For exploratory analyses, some 24 treated patients had longitudinal TCRB deep sequencing done wherever samples were available. Vaccination was initiated 4-6 weeks after radiotherapy alone, or concurrently with temozolomide cycles in the chemotherapy-containing groups. Six visits were used for peripheral blood collection: V03 (baseline), V05, V07, V10, V12 and V13.

Reading the label with the study, this specimen's time point is: week 5, during vaccination. A 20-mer mutant IDH1 peptide at 300 micrograms in Montanide made up each vaccine dose, which was injected subcutaneously together with topical imiquimod. All donors had newly diagnosed IDH1-mutant astrocytomas of WHO grade 3 or 4 that showed loss of nuclear ATRX. The samples were drawn from NOA16, a multicentre, single-arm, open-label phase I trial in Germany that tested a mutant IDH1 peptide vaccine in humans for the first time. The DNeasy Blood and Tissue Kit was used to extract genomic DNA from EDTA blood for TCRB sequencing. As regards this clone: This receptor's antigen is unknown. No qualities accompany the bases; no much larger clone lies one base away.

Libraries were prepared through the immunoSEQ multiplex PCR assay. Following the manufacturer's protocol, the hsTCRB Kit was used to amplify rearranged TCR beta chain sequences. An Illumina MiSeq was used to sequence the TCRB libraries. The paper's processing steps were these. The kit vendor's proprietary platform handled demultiplexing, trimming and gene mapping. The clones in this table, taken by TCRdb from immuneACCESS, are in-frame only. Not every clone is retained; where verified, under half of the shortfall comes from an unresolved V gene, and the cause of the rest is unknown. The V and J calls and clone size were taken over from that table, and D and trimming were inferred from the DNA. The sample yields more than 35,000 clones; 70% to 90% were counted once. Roughly 1.8% of the sample is taken by the ten largest. What the study reported, not specific to this receptor: Immune responses induced by the vaccine were seen in approximately 93% of patients across multiple MHC alleles. It was noted by the authors that analyses of patient blood samples could not be reproduced owing to sample limitations. Availability determined which PBMC samples were chosen for TCRB deep sequencing. Changes in the top peripheral T cell clonotypes picked up by TCRB sequencing did not appear to be linked to pseudoprogression.

This specimen consisted of PBMCs, obtained from a glioma patient whose treatment included an IDH1 peptide vaccine. This clonotype was sampled from a man between 40 and 49 years old with glioma.

The DNA is TGTGCCAGCAGTTTCACCCGGGCGGGGGATGAGCAGTTCTTC. Translated, it reads CASSFTRAGDEQFF. The rearranged chain carries TRBV7-9 and TRBJ2-1; 7 bases in the junction line up with TRBD2. The germline V gene (reference sequence) sets CDR1 to SEHNR and CDR2 to FQNEAQ. The germline V and J ends show losses of 6 bases and 8 bases respectively, and no gene match explains 10 bases of the junction. Measured from the cysteine to the phenylalanine, the CDR3 is 14 residues long. The CDR3 DNA has 42 bases and is translated from base 1.